The clone carrying this T cell receptor beta chain was seen a few times. Its antigen is undetermined. The data stem from a study of cytotoxic CD8 clonotypes in ibrutinib-treated CLL. Across the whole study: After a median of almost 70 months, about 15 patients stayed remitted and some 12 progressed; responses had been partial in some 25 and complete in 2. Following treatment for a median about 12 months, range 6 to 36, response samples were then taken.

Depth targeted 1 in 200,000 to 1 in 1 million T cells, averaging roughly 9.7x coverage per clonotype. The table came from immunoSEQ multiplex PCR; TCRdb's copy has only in-frame clones and leaves some out. Among 50,000 to 60,000 clones listed, 83% were seen once. Study-wide results and limits: Higher circulating CD8+ T-cell counts strongly accompanied higher baseline clonality, above age-matched healthy donors.

This clonotype originated in a human donor with chronic lymphocytic leukemia. Sequences were derived from PBMCs, sampled after 24 months of ibrutinib treatment.

This CDR3 is CASSQGTGLRETQYF. Written as DNA, the CDR3 is TGTGCCAGCAGCCAAGGGACAGGGCTACGGGAGACCCAGTACTTC. V and J are TRBV14 and TRBJ2-5; 8 bases line up with TRBD1. Germline assignment: CDR1 SGHDN and CDR2 FVKESK. The junction had 6 bases not matched to a gene; V was cut back by 1 base and J by 5 bases. CDR3 length: 15 amino acids.